The 19 T cell receptor beta chains given below trace back to one sample, sequenced in a study of OX40 agonist ivuxolimab in advanced cancers. Using immunoSEQ multiplex PCR, the repertoire was profiled, and TCRdb retains in-frame clones only, with some absent. The sample carries over 65,000 clones, 80% to 95% recorded once. Sequencing was performed on CD4+ or CD8+ T cells sorted from blood, taken in a trial of the OX40 agonist ivuxolimab. The receptors were sampled from an adult with an advanced solid tumor such as melanoma, head and neck, liver or kidney cancer.

The chain carries TRBV10-3 and TRBJ2-5; tentative D call: TRBD1 (6 bases). The CDR3 contains 15 residues. Germline loops: CDR1 ENHRY, CDR2 SYGVKD. With 3 bases removed from V and 3 bases from J, the gap between germline ends came to 14 bases. The CDR3 coding sequence is TGTGCCATCAGTGAAGAAGGCTCAGGGGAAGAGACCCAGTACTTC. This sequence encodes CAISEEGSGEETQYF.

The rearrangement links TRBV28 to TRBJ2-1; 15 positions match TRBD2. The germline gives CDR1 MDHEN, CDR2 SYDVKM. This CDR3 comprises 20 residues. With V trimmed by 3 bases and J by 5 bases, 14 bases remained unmatched. DNA of the CDR3: TGTGCCAGCAGTTTTCTCGTCAGGGGGAGGACTAGCGGGAGGGACAATGAGCAGTTCTTC. Amino acid sequence: CASSFLVRGRTSGRDNEQFF.

The V and J genes are TRBV4-1 and TRBJ1-2, with 8 bases that match TRBD1. CDR1 MGHRA and CDR2 YSYEKL come from the germline V gene. V dropped 2 bases and J dropped 2; count of bases not matched to a gene: 7. CDR3 length: 16 amino acids. The CDR3 sequence is CASSQLLRDRNYGYTF. The CDR3 nucleotides read TGCGCCAGCAGCCAACTACTCCGGGACAGGAACTATGGCTACACCTTC.

This chain connects TRBV9 to TRBJ1-6; the D gene is possibly TRBD1 (6 bases). The V end lost 4 bases, the J end lost 7 bases, and 18 bases lay between the germline ends. CDR1 is SGDLS, CDR2 YYNGEE, per germline. This CDR3 is built from 16 residues. In DNA form, the CDR3 reads TGTGCCAGCAGCCCAACTCCGGACAGTGTCAATTCACCCCTCCACTTT. Its protein is CASSPTPDSVNSPLHF.

The chain combines TRBV6-5 with TRBJ2-7; D possibly corresponds to TRBD1 (6 bases). CDR3 length: 16 amino acids. Germline V gene lookup returns CDR1 MNHEY and CDR2 SVGAGI. The V and J ends lost 0 bases and 1 base respectively, with 13 bases between them. The CDR3 nucleotides are TGTGCCAGCAGTTACTCTCTACCGACAGGTTCCTACGAGCAGTACTTC. Protein sequence: CASSYSLPTGSYEQYF.

The chain combines TRBV11-2 with TRBJ2-7, with TRBD1 as a possible D gene (5 bases). This CDR3 comprises 14 residues. In germline, CDR1 is SGHAT, CDR2 FQNNGV. V gave up 3 bases and J gave up 2 bases, with 11 bases separating them. CDR3 residues: CASSLVGAPYEQYF. The CDR3, as DNA: TGTGCCAGCAGCTTGGTAGGGGCTCCCTACGAGCAGTACTTC.

This clone was counted once. Here the CDR3 reads CASSIRTRGETQYF. The CDR3 DNA follows: TGTGCCAGCAGCATCCGGACTCGAGGGGAGACCCAGTACTTC. The chain has TRBV7-9 and TRBJ2-5, with a weak D call TRBD2 (5 bases). Germline loops: CDR1 SEHNR, CDR2 FQNEAQ (reference sequence). The V and J ends lost 5 bases and 5 bases respectively, with 15 bases between them. The CDR3 loop spans 14 amino acids.

This clone has a single count. The chain combines TRBV11-3 with TRBJ2-3; D uncertain. CDR1 and CDR2 from the germline V gene are SGHNT and YENEEA. Trimming removed 0 bases from V and 4 bases from J, with 11 bases in between. This CDR3 region has 15 residues. DNA of the CDR3: TGTGCCAGCAGCTTAGACGATGGTTGGTCAGATACGCAGTATTTT. Its protein is CASSLDDGWSDTQYF.

The CDR3 region is CASSQDGLNSYEQYF. CDR3 coding DNA: TGCGCCAGCAGCCAAGATGGACTGAACTCCTACGAGCAGTACTTC. The chain employs TRBV4-3 and TRBJ2-7; D is possibly TRBD2 (5 bases). CDR1 and CDR2 (germline): LGHNA, YSLEER. Trimming pared 0 bases from V and 0 bases from J, leaving 9 bases between. This CDR3 region has 15 residues.

The chain joins TRBV19 to TRBJ2-7; D is perhaps TRBD2 (5 bases). Trimming left V 4 bases short and J 2 bases short, with 12 bases between. This CDR3 is built from 14 residues. Per the germline V gene, CDR1 is LNHDA and CDR2 is SQIVND (reference sequence). CDR3 in amino acids: CASSTGLTTYEQYF. CDR3 bases: TGTGCCAGTAGTACCGGACTTACAACCTACGAGCAGTACTTC. The full variable domain, completed using reference TRBV19 and TRBJ2-7, is DGGITQSPKYLFRKEGQNVTLSCEQNLNHDAMYWYRQDPGQGLRLIYYSQIVNDFQKGDIAEGYSVSREKKESFPLTVTSAQKNPTAFYLCASSTGLTTYEQYFGPGTRLTVT.

This rearrangement joins TRBV9 to TRBJ1-4; 7 bases are shared with TRBD1. The ends lost 3 bases at V and 8 bases at J; junction bases unmatched: 10. Per germline, CDR1 SGDLS and CDR2 YYNGEE. The CDR3 totals 15 residues. CDR3 DNA sequence: TGTGCCAGCAGCGGGCCAGGGGGGAGAAAAGAAAAACTGTTTTTT. Amino acid sequence: CASSGPGGRKEKLFF.

This clone was detected only a few times. The V call is TRBV25-1, the J call TRBJ2-2; unclear D gene. This CDR3 has 13 residues. Germline values: CDR1 MGHDK, CDR2 SYGVNS. Trimming removed 1 base from V and 6 bases from J, with 6 bases in between. CDR3 DNA: TGTGCCAGCAGTGAATCTCTTCCCGGGGAGCTGTTTTTT. Amino acid sequence: CASSESLPGELFF.

The chain uses TRBV5-1 and TRBJ2-7; 8 bases agree with TRBD1. J gave up 2 bases and V 4 bases, and 8 bases lay outside the gene matches. The CDR3 is made up of 15 amino acids. Germline V gene sequence: CDR1 SGHRS, CDR2 YFSETQ. The CDR3 region has the DNA TGCGCCAGCAGCAATCGACAGGGGAGAACCTACGAGCAGTACTTC. Translating gives CASSNRQGRTYEQYF.

The rearrangement joins TRBV27 to TRBJ2-1; D unresolved. Per germline, CDR1 MNHEY and CDR2 SMNVEV (reference sequence). Trimming removed 3 bases at V and 3 bases at J, with 12 bases between. CDR3 length equals 15 residues. CDR3 amino acids: CASSFRASLYNEQFF. Written as DNA, the CDR3 is TGTGCCAGCAGTTTTAGAGCCAGCCTCTACAATGAGCAGTTCTTC.

This clone was counted at least ten times. CDR3 in amino acids: CASSLVGISGQPQHF. The CDR3 DNA reads as TGCGCCAGCAGCTTGGTGGGGATCTCAGGACAGCCCCAGCATTTT. The chain has TRBV5-1 and TRBJ1-5; the D is unclear. From germline, CDR1 is SGHRS and CDR2 YFSETQ. CDR3 size: 15 residues. V lost 0 bases and J 7 bases, leaving 14 bases between the germline ends.

This clone appeared once. CDR3 in amino acids: CASTDRINQPQHF. The CDR3, as DNA: TGTGCCAGTACGGACAGAATCAATCAGCCCCAGCATTTT. The chain links TRBV10-3 to TRBJ1-5; TRBD1 might be the D (6 bases). CDR1 and CDR2 from the germline V gene are ENHRY and SYGVKD. V was trimmed by 10 bases and J by 3 bases, leaving 13 bases between them. CDR3 size: 13 residues.

The rearrangement links TRBV25-1 to TRBJ1-2; D is uncertain. The CDR3 spans 12 residues. The V end was cut by 7 bases, the J end by 3 bases, with 9 bases between. Germline assignment: CDR1 MGHDK and CDR2 SYGVNS. CDR3: CASKVGDYGYTF. The CDR3 DNA sequence: TGTGCCAGCAAGGTGGGAGACTATGGCTACACCTTC.

This chain links TRBV18 with TRBJ2-2; D is unresolved. This CDR3 has 12 residues. Trimming shortened V by 3 bases and J by 6 bases, and 5 bases separated the two germline ends. The germline CDR1 and CDR2 sequences are KGHSH and LQKENI. The chain's CDR3 is CASSPRAGELFF. The DNA of the CDR3 is TGTGCCAGCTCACCTAGGGCCGGGGAGCTGTTTTTT. Variable domain in full (rest from reference TRBV18 and TRBJ2-2): NAGVMQNPRHLVRRRGQEARLRCSPMKGHSHVYWYRQLPEEGLKFMVYLQKENIIDESGMPKERFSAEFPKEGPSILRIQQVVRGDSAAYFCASSPRAGELFFGEGSRLTVL.

The rearrangement uses TRBV5-4 and TRBJ2-1, with TRBD1 matching 11 bases. The CDR3 is 15 amino acids. The V gene's germline CDR1 is SGHNT and CDR2 YYREEE (reference sequence). With V trimmed by 4 bases and J by 3 bases, 3 bases remained unmatched. CDR3 DNA sequence: TGTGCCAGCAGCGACGGGACAGGGGGCTACAATGAGCAGTTCTTC. Protein product: CASSDGTGGYNEQFF.